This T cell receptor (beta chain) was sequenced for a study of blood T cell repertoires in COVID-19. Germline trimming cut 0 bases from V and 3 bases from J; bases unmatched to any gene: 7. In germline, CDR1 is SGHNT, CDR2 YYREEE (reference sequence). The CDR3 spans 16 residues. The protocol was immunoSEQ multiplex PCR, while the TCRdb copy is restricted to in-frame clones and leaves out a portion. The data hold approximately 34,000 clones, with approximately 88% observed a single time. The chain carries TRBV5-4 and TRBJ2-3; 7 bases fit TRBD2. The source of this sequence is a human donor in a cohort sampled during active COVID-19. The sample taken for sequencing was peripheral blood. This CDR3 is CASSLARGSTTDTQYF. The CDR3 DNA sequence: TGTGCCAGCAGCTTGGCTCGCGGGAGCACGACAGATACGCAGTATTTT.